The clone carrying this T cell receptor beta chain was seen ten or more times. Its antigen is undetermined. The germline gene is not matched at one end of the junction; a read error may be the cause. This CDR3 is built from 13 residues. This specimen comes from a study of Graves' ophthalmopathy and Graves' hyperthyroidism. The stable label applied to hyperthyroidism with no ophthalmopathy within 18 months of follow-up. None of the included patients had other autoimmune diseases, uncontrolled infections, pregnancy or lactation, as these led to exclusion. PBMCs stemmed from more than 9.5 ml of fresh peripheral blood. RNA transcripts were the template, and TCR beta CDR3 regions were amplified from them. Second-round multiplex PCR came after first-round RT-PCR with HTBI primers. A single record per CDR3 protein comes from TCRdb applying MiXCR to the multiplex PCR reads. The table shows roughly 410,000 distinct CDR3 sequences, with about 16% occurring only once.

Study-level findings and limits: The study's model predicted ophthalmopathy progression at about 64% sensitivity and almost 75% specificity.

This TCR was recovered from a woman aged 18-29 years with stable Graves' hyperthyroidism. Sequencing input: peripheral blood. This chain links TRBV12-3 or TRBV12-4 with TRBJ1-1; TRBD1 agrees at 7 bases. The CDR3 nucleotides are TGTGCCAGCACCCGACAGGGTAACACTGAAACTTTCTTT. Its translation: CASTRQGNTETFF.